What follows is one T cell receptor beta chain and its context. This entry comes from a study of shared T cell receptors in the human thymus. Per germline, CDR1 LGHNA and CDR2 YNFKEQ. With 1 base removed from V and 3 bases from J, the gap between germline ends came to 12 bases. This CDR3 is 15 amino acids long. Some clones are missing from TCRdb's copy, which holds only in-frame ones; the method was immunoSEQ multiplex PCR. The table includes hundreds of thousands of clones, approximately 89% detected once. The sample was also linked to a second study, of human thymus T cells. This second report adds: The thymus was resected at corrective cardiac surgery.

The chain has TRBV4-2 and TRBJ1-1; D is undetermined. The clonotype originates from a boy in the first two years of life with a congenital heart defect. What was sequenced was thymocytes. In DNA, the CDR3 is TGTGCCAGCAGCCAAGCGGGAACCCTCCACACTGAAGCTTTCTTT. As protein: CASSQAGTLHTEAFF.